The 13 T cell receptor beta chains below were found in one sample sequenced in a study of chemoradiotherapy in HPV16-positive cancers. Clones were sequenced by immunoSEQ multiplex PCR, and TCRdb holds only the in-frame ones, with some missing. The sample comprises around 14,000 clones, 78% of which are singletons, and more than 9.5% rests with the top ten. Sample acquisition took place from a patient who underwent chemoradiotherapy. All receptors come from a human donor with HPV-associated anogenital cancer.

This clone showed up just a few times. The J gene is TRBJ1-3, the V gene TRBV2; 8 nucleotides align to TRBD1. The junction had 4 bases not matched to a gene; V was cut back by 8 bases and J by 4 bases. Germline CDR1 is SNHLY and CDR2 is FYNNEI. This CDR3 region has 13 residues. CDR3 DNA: TGTGCCAGCCGACAGGGGAGAGGAAACACCATATATTTT. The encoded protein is CASRQGRGNTIYF.

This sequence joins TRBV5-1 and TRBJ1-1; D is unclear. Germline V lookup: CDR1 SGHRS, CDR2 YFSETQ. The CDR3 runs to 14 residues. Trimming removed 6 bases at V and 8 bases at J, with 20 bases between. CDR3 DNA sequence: TGCGCCAGCAAACAAAATGTGGGTTTTAGCGAAGCTTTCTTT. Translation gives CASKQNVGFSEAFF.

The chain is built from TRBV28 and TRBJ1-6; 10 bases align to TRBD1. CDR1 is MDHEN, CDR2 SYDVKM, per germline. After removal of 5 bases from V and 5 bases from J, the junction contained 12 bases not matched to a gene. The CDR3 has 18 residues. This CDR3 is CASSNDRGRFLDNSPLHF. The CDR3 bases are TGTGCCAGCAGTAACGACAGGGGGCGTTTTTTGGATAATTCACCCCTCCACTTT.

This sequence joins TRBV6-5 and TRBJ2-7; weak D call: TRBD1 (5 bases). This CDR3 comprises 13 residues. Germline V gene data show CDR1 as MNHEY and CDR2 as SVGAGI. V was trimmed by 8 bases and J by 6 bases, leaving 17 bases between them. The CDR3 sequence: CASSPVGHREQYF. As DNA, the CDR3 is TGTGCCAGCTCCCCCGTGGGGCACCGCGAGCAGTACTTC.

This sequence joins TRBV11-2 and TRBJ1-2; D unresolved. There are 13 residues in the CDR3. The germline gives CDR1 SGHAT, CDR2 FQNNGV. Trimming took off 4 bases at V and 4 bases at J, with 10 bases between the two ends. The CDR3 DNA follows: TGTGCCAGCAGCTCGTCCCGGTCCTATGGCTACACCTTC. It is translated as CASSSSRSYGYTF.

The CDR3 nucleotides are TGTGCCAGCGGCAGGGGTAGAGGGGAGACCCAGTACTTC. Translated, it gives CASGRGRGETQYF. V usage is TRBV7-3 and J usage is TRBJ2-5; D perhaps matches TRBD1 (6 bases). Germline lookup yields CDR1 SGHTA and CDR2 FQGTGA. CDR3 size: 13 residues. Trimming stripped 8 bases from V and 5 bases from J, with 15 bases between.

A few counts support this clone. The CDR3 DNA reads TGCGCCAGCAGCTTCGGGGGCCCGAGGGAGCAGTACTTC. Amino acids: CASSFGGPREQYF. The chain uses TRBV5-1 and TRBJ2-7; D is possibly TRBD1 or TRBD2 (6 bases each). In germline, CDR1 is SGHRS, CDR2 YFSETQ. This CDR3 has 13 residues. Between the trimmed V and J ends, which lost 2 bases and 7 bases, there was a span of 13 bases.

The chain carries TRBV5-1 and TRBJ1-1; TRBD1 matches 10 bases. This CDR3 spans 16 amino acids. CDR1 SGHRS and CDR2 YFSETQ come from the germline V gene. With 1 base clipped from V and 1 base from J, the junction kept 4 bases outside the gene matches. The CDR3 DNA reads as TGCGCCAGCAGCTTGCCACGGACAGGGGGGAACACTGAAGCTTTCTTT. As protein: CASSLPRTGGNTEAFF. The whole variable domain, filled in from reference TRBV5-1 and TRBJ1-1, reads KAGVTQTPRYLIKTRGQQVTLSCSPISGHRSVSWYQQTPGQGLQFLFEYFSETQRNKGNFPGRFSGRQFSNSRSEMNVSTLELGDSALYLCASSLPRTGGNTEAFFGQGTRLTVV.

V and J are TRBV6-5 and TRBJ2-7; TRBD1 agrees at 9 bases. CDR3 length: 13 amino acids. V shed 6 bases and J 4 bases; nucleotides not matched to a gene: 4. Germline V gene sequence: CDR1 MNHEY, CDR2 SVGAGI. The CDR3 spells CASSRGQGYEQYF. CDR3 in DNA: TGTGCCAGCAGCCGTGGACAGGGGTACGAGCAGTACTTC.

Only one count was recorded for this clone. CDR3 in amino acids: CASRKQYRDNEQFF. As DNA, the CDR3 is TGCGCCAGCAGGAAGCAGTATCGGGACAATGAGCAGTTCTTC. The chain combines TRBV5-1 with TRBJ2-1; D unclear. Germline V gene sequence: CDR1 SGHRS, CDR2 YFSETQ. Trimming pared 5 bases from V and 5 bases from J, leaving 14 bases between. The CDR3 has 14 amino acids.

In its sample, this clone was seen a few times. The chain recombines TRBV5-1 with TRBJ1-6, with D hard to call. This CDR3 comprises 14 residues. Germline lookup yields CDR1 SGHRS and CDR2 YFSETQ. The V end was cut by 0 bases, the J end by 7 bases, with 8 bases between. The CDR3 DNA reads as TGCGCCAGCAGCTTGGGGGGTGGGAATTCACCCCTCCACTTT. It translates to CASSLGGGNSPLHF.

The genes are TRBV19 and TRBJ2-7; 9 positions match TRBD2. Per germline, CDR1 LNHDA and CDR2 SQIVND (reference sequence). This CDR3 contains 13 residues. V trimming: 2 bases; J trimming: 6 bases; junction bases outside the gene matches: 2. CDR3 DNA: TGTGCCAGTAGTATAAGCGGGGGGTTCGAGCAGTACTTC. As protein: CASSISGGFEQYF.

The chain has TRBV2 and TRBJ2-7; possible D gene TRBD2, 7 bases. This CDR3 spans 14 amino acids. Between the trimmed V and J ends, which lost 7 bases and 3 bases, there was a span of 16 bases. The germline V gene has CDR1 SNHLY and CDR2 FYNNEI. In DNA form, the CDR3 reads TGTGCCAGCACCAGAGGGGGGGGGAGCTACGAGCAGTACTTC. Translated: CASTRGGGSYEQYF.